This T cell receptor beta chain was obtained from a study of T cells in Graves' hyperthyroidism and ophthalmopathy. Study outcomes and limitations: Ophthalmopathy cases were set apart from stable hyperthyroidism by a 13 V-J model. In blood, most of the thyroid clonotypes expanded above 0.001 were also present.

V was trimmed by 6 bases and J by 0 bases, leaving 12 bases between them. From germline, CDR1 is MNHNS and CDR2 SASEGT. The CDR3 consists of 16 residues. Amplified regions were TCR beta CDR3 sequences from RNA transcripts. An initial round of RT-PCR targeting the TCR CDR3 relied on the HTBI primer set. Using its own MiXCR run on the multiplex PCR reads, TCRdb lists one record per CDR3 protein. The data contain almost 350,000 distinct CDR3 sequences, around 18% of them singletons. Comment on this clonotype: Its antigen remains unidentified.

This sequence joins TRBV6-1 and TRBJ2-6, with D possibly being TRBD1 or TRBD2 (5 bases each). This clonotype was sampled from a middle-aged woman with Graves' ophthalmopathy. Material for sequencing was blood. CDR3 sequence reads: CASRGRTFSGANVLTF. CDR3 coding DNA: TGTGCCAGCAGGGGACGGACCTTCTCTGGGGCCAACGTCCTGACTTTC.